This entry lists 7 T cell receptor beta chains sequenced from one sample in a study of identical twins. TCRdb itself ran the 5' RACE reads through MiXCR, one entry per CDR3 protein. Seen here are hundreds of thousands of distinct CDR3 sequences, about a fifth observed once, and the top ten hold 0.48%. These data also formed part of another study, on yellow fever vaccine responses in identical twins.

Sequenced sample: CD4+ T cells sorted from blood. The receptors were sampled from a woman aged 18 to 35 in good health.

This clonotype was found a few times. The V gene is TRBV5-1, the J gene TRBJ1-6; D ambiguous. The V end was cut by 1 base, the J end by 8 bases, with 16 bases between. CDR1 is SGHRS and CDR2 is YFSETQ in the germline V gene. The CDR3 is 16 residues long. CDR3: CASSLMHSPLDSPLHF. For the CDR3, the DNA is TGCGCCAGCAGCTTGATGCACAGCCCTTTGGATTCACCCCTCCACTTT.

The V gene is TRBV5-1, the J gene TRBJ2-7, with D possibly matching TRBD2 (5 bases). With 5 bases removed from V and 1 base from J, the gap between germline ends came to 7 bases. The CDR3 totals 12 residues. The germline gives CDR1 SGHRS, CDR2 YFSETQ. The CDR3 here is CASSRGSYEQYV. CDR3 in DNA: TGCGCCAGCAGTCGGGGTTCCTACGAGCAGTACGTC.

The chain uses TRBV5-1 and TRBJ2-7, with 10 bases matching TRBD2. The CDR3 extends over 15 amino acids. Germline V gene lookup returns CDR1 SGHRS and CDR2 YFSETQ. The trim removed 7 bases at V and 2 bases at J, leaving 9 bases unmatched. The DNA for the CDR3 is TGCGCCAGCCAAAAGGAGGGGACTAGCGCCTACGAGCAGTACTTC. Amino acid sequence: CASQKEGTSAYEQYF.

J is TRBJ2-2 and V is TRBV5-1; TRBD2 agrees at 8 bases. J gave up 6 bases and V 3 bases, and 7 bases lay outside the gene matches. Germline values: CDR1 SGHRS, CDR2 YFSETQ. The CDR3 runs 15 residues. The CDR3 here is CASSSSGSYAGELFF. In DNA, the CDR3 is TGCGCCAGCAGCTCAAGCGGGAGTTACGCCGGGGAGCTGTTTTTT.

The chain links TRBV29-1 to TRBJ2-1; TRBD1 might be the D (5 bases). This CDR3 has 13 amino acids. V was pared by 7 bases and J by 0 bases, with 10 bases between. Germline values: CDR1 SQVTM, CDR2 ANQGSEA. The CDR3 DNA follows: TGCAGCGGGCAGGGTAGCTCCTACAATGAGCAGTTCTTC. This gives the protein CSGQGSSYNEQFF.

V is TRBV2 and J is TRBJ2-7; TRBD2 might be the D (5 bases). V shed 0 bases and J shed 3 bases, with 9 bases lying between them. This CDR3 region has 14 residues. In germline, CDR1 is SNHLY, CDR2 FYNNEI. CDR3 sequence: CASSEAGVVYEQYF. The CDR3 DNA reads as TGTGCCAGCAGTGAAGCGGGAGTTGTCTACGAGCAGTACTTC.

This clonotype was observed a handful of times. The CDR3 loop is CASSSSTAAVEQYV. The CDR3 region has the DNA TGTGCCAGCAGCTCCAGTACCGCCGCGGTTGAGCAGTACGTC. The chain combines TRBV6-1 with TRBJ2-7; unclear D gene. V lost 6 bases and J 7 bases, leaving 19 bases between the germline ends. This CDR3 spans 14 amino acids. CDR1 is MNHNS and CDR2 is SASEGT in the germline V gene.